This paragraph covers one T cell receptor (beta chain) sequence. The table came from immunoSEQ multiplex PCR; TCRdb's copy has only in-frame clones and leaves some out. The sample has some 48,000 clones; roughly 78% are singletons. The germline V gene has CDR1 SGDLS and CDR2 YYNGEE. The CDR3 is made up of 15 amino acids. Germline trimming cut 5 bases from V and 3 bases from J; bases unmatched to any gene: 8. The data are from a study of memory CD4+ T cells and cytomegalovirus serostatus. Single viable CD3+CD4+CD8-CD45RO+ cells were sorted as the memory CD4+ T cells. Serum IgG to CMV pp150, pp28, p38 and p52 defined serostatus. Positive selection with CD4 microbeads enriched total CD4+ T cells.

This sequence was found in an adult in good health and CMV-seronegative. Source material: memory CD4+ T cells from blood. The chain employs TRBV9 and TRBJ2-5; TRBD2 matches 9 bases. The CDR3 region has the DNA TGTGCCAGCAGTCTTCCTAGCGGGGCTAAAGAGACCCAGTACTTC. It encodes CASSLPSGAKETQYF.